The 9 T cell receptor beta chains reported below all come from one sample, sequenced in a study of T cell repertoires in cytomegalovirus infection. TCRdb re-called the reads through MiXCR, storing one row per CDR3 protein. The table records under 850,000 distinct CDR3 sequences, 35% of them present only once. What was sequenced was PBMCs. All receptors come from a human donor in good health (CMV status not recorded). Some clones in this sample may be carry-over from other donors' samples.

The V gene is TRBV5-8, the J gene TRBJ1-4, with TRBD1 as a possible D gene (5 bases). Germline V CDR1 and CDR2: SGHTS, YDEGEE. V was shortened by 4 bases and J by 11 bases, with 21 bases between the two germline ends. The CDR3 is 15 residues long. The CDR3 DNA follows: TGTGCCAGCAGCAACCCCGGGACGCCCGGAGGGAAACTGTTTTTT. It yields the protein CASSNPGTPGGKLFF.

The rearrangement joins TRBV12-3 or TRBV12-4 to TRBJ1-1; a possible D gene is TRBD1 (5 bases). The CDR3 extends over 15 amino acids. V was pared by 7 bases and J by 0 bases, with 15 bases between. CDR3 region: CASIGTARLNTEAFF. CDR3 DNA: TGTGCCAGCATTGGGACCGCTAGACTGAACACTGAAGCTTTCTTT.

The genes are TRBV12-3 or TRBV12-4 and TRBJ2-7; D assignment may be TRBD1 or TRBD2 (5 bases each). V was trimmed by 6 bases and J by 6 bases, leaving 12 bases between them. The CDR3 length is 12 residues. The CDR3 sequence: CASRFVGVEQYF. Written as DNA, the CDR3 is TGTGCCAGCAGGTTTGTGGGGGTCGAGCAGTACTTC.

This chain uses TRBV27 with TRBJ2-5, with 14 nucleotides matching TRBD2. In germline, CDR1 is MNHEY, CDR2 SMNVEV (reference sequence). The CDR3 is 16 amino acids. Trimming took 1 base from V and 5 from J; bases not matched to a gene: 3. As DNA, the CDR3 is TGTGCCAGCAGTTTATTGGGACTAGCGGGAGCGGAGACCCAGTACTTC. Its protein product is CASSLLGLAGAETQYF.

As concerns this clonotype: A much larger clone differs from this one at a single base, so this may be a read error. The rearrangement uses TRBV7-2 and TRBJ2-3, with 9 bases lining up with TRBD2. Germline-derived CDR1 and CDR2 are SGHTA and FQGNSA. This CDR3 comprises 17 residues. In DNA form, the CDR3 reads TGTGCCAGCGGCTTAAGGGCGGGAGGGCTACGGCGAGATACGCAGTATTTT. It specifies CASGLRAGGLRRDTQYF.

In this sample, this clonotype turned up a few times. This chain joins TRBV7-3 and TRBJ2-1; D is possibly TRBD2 (5 bases). Germline V gene sequence: CDR1 SGHTA, CDR2 FQGTGA. Trimming left V 1 base short and J 9 bases short, with 19 bases between. The CDR3 has 16 residues. The CDR3 region has the DNA TGTGCCAGCAGCTTAATCCGGGGTACCGGAACGGGTGAGCAGTTCTTC. This gives the protein CASSLIRGTGTGEQFF.

The chain couples TRBV28 to TRBJ2-2; maybe TRBD1 (5 bases). The CDR3 length is 13 residues. CDR1 and CDR2 from the germline V gene are MDHEN and SYDVKM. Trimming left V 4 bases short and J 6 bases short, with 9 bases between. The CDR3 here is CASSSGFPGELFF. Written as DNA, the CDR3 is TGTGCCAGCAGTTCAGGGTTCCCCGGGGAGCTGTTTTTT.

Regarding this clonotype: At one of its ends the junction is not consistent with the germline gene, which may arise from a read error. The chain couples TRBV19 to TRBJ2-1, with 9 bases aligning to TRBD2. There are 15 residues in the CDR3. Germline CDR1 is LNHDA and CDR2 is SQIVND (reference sequence). The CDR3 protein is CASSILLAGEAGMSF. CDR3 DNA: TGTGCCAGTAGTATATTATTAGCGGGAGAGGCTGGCATGTCCTTC.

The rearrangement links TRBV29-1 to TRBJ1-2, with D perhaps TRBD1 (5 bases). CDR3 length: 14 residues. Trimming removed 0 bases from V and 4 bases from J, with 12 bases in between. Germline V gene data show CDR1 as SQVTM and CDR2 as ANQGSEA. Here the CDR3 reads CSVEEGATFYGYTF. CDR3 DNA: TGCAGCGTTGAAGAAGGGGCCACCTTCTATGGCTACACCTTC.